The 26 T cell receptor beta chains given below trace back to one sample, sequenced in a study of PD-1 blockade in classical Hodgkin lymphoma. Time point meaning: cycle 4 day 1 (C4D1), after more than 5 weeks of nivolumab. Relapse after autologous stem cell transplantation occurred in every patient, and brentuximab vedotin exposure varied. Repertoires were generated with immunoSEQ multiplex PCR, while TCRdb's copy carries only in-frame clones and drops some. Of fewer than 25,000 clones listed, approximately 67% are singletons. The sequences come from peripheral blood mononuclear cells (PBMCs), collected before the fourth cycle of nivolumab. The source of these receptors is a human donor with classical Hodgkin lymphoma.

V usage is TRBV5-4 and J usage is TRBJ1-4, with D perhaps matching TRBD1 (6 bases). This CDR3 is 15 amino acids long. The germline gives CDR1 SGHNT, CDR2 YYREEE (reference sequence). V was shortened by 3 bases and J by 4 bases, with 13 bases between the two germline ends. CDR3 residues: CASSSAGGGNEKLFF. CDR3 DNA sequence: TGTGCCAGCAGCTCGGCGGGGGGCGGTAATGAAAAACTGTTTTTT. Drawing the rest from reference TRBV5-4 and TRBJ1-4, the complete variable domain is ETGVTQSPTHLIKTRGQQVTLRCSSQSGHNTVSWYQQALGQGPQFIFQYYREEENGRGNFPPRFSGLQFPNYSSELNVNALELDDSALYLCASSSAGGGNEKLFFGSGTQLSVL.

The chain recombines TRBV7-2 with TRBJ1-2; TRBD1 might be the D (5 bases). V lost 2 bases to trimming and J lost 3 bases, with 19 bases between them. CDR1 and CDR2 from the germline V gene are SGHTA and FQGNSA. This CDR3 region has 17 residues. In DNA form, the CDR3 reads TGTGCCAGCAGCTTAAACCCCCTTTGGCAGGGTCACTATGGCTACACCTTC. Translating gives CASSLNPLWQGHYGYTF.

The chain has TRBV7-2 and TRBJ2-1, with 7 positions matching TRBD2. V was pared by 4 bases and J by 0 bases, with 3 bases of the junction left unmatched. Per germline, CDR1 SGHTA and CDR2 FQGNSA. The CDR3 runs 15 residues. The CDR3 spells CASSSQRGSYNEQFF. The CDR3 bases are TGTGCCAGCAGCTCTCAGCGGGGCTCCTACAATGAGCAGTTCTTC.

The CDR3 nucleotides read TGTGCCAGCACTAAACTAGCGGGGGCCCAAGAGACCCAGTACTTC. Protein sequence: CASTKLAGAQETQYF. The chain carries TRBV6-5 and TRBJ2-5; 11 bases fit TRBD2. This CDR3 contains 15 residues. CDR1 is MNHEY and CDR2 is SVGAGI in the germline V gene. Losses at the gene ends were 7 bases for V and 1 base for J; bases not matched to a gene: 5.

This sequence joins TRBV18 and TRBJ2-3; D is ambiguous. Germline loops: CDR1 KGHSH, CDR2 LQKENI. The CDR3 is 14 residues long. The V and J ends lost 2 bases and 4 bases respectively, with 10 bases between them. The DNA of the CDR3 is TGTGCCAGCTCACCAGGATCGACCCCAGATACGCAGTATTTT. This encodes CASSPGSTPDTQYF.

The chain couples TRBV19 to TRBJ2-7; possibly TRBD2 for D (5 bases). This CDR3 is 13 amino acids long. In germline, CDR1 is LNHDA, CDR2 SQIVND (reference sequence). V lost 1 base and J lost 6, with 10 bases in between. The CDR3 loop reads CASSIGKSGEQYF. CDR3 sequence (DNA): TGTGCCAGTAGTATAGGGAAAAGCGGCGAGCAGTACTTC. Variable domain in full (rest from reference TRBV19 and TRBJ2-7): DGGITQSPKYLFRKEGQNVTLSCEQNLNHDAMYWYRQDPGQGLRLIYYSQIVNDFQKGDIAEGYSVSREKKESFPLTVTSAQKNPTAFYLCASSIGKSGEQYFGPGTRLTVT.

J is TRBJ2-3 and V is TRBV13; unclear D gene. Germline values: CDR1 PRHDT, CDR2 FYEKMQ (reference sequence). V lost 8 bases, J lost 1 base, and 10 bases lay in between. This CDR3 spans 13 amino acids. The DNA of the CDR3 is TGTGCCAGCCGACCTGGAGGCACAGATACGCAGTATTTT. Translated: CASRPGGTDTQYF.

The chain recombines TRBV9 with TRBJ2-3, with unresolved D. The CDR3 extends over 13 amino acids. CDR1 is SGDLS and CDR2 is YYNGEE in the germline V gene. V was shortened by 3 bases and J by 2 bases, with 7 bases between the two germline ends. The CDR3 loop is CASSGGNTDTQYF. In nucleotides, the CDR3 is TGTGCCAGCAGCGGGGGTAACACAGATACGCAGTATTTT.

CDR3 sequence reads: CASSQDNTEAFF. In DNA form, the CDR3 reads TGCGCCAGCAGCCAGGATAACACTGAAGCTTTCTTT. This chain uses TRBV4-1 with TRBJ1-1; D is ambiguous. The CDR3 is made up of 12 amino acids. Germline V gives CDR1 MGHRA, CDR2 YSYEKL. With 3 bases removed from V and 2 bases from J, the gap between germline ends came to 4 bases.

In this sample, this clone turned up a few times. Within the sample, other DNA sequences also encode this same CDR3. CDR3 DNA sequence: TGTGCCAGCAGCTCCACAGGGATTTCCACAGATACGCAGTATTTT. Its protein product is CASSSTGISTDTQYF. The rearrangement uses TRBV7-9 and TRBJ2-3; a possible D gene is TRBD1 (6 bases). Germline loops: CDR1 SEHNR, CDR2 FQNEAQ (reference sequence). The CDR3 spans 15 residues. The V and J ends lost 4 bases and 2 bases respectively, with 13 bases between them. The full variable domain, with the rest looked up from reference TRBV7-9 and TRBJ2-3, is DTGVSQNPRHKITKRGQNVTFRCDPISEHNRLYWYRQTLGQGPEFLTYFQNEAQLEKSRLLSDRFSAERPKGSFSTLEIQRTEQGDSAMYLCASSSTGISTDTQYFGPGTRLTVL.

The chain has TRBV9 and TRBJ2-3; D is perhaps TRBD2 (6 bases). This CDR3 region has 13 residues. The germline V and J ends were trimmed by 2 bases and 4 bases, with 8 bases remaining between them. CDR1 SGDLS and CDR2 YYNGEE come from the germline V gene. The DNA for the CDR3 is TGTGCCAGCAGCGTGGGACTTTCAGATACGCAGTATTTT. Its protein is CASSVGLSDTQYF.

The chain is built from TRBV11-3 and TRBJ1-5; TRBD1 aligns across 9 bases. The CDR3 is 14 amino acids. Germline V CDR1 and CDR2: SGHNT, YENEEA. V shed 10 bases, J shed 0 bases, and the junction held 4 bases outside the gene matches. This CDR3 reads CATDRGDSNQPQHF. CDR3 DNA: TGTGCCACTGACAGGGGGGATAGCAATCAGCCCCAGCATTTT. The whole variable domain, filled in from reference TRBV11-3 and TRBJ1-5, reads EAGVVQSPRYKIIEKKQPVAFWCNPISGHNTLYWYLQNLGQGPELLIRYENEEAVDDSQLPKDRFSAERLKGVDSTLKIQPAELGDSAVYLCATDRGDSNQPQHFGDGTRLSIL.

The chain joins TRBV5-1 to TRBJ2-1; 10 bases line up with TRBD2. V lost 5 bases and J lost 5; bases outside the gene matches: 4. Germline V gene sequence: CDR1 SGHRS, CDR2 YFSETQ. The CDR3 has 14 amino acids. In nucleotides, the CDR3 is TGCGCCAGCAGTGGGACTAGCGTCAACAATGAGCAGTTCTTC. Translation gives CASSGTSVNNEQFF.

The gene calls are TRBV6-5 and TRBJ2-1, with D hard to call. The CDR3 extends over 11 amino acids. CDR1 and CDR2 (germline): MNHEY, SVGAGI. Trimming stripped 6 bases from V and 5 bases from J, with 5 bases between. The CDR3 DNA reads as TGTGCCAGCAGGGCCAACAATGAGCAGTTCTTC. Residues: CASRANNEQFF.

This clone was counted ten times or more. V gene TRBV19 combines with J gene TRBJ1-2; D perhaps matches TRBD1 (5 bases). The CDR3 extends over 15 amino acids. The ends were cut back, 0 bases at V and 4 bases at J, with 12 bases in the middle. The germline gives CDR1 LNHDA, CDR2 SQIVND (reference sequence). As DNA, the CDR3 is TGTGCCAGTAGTATAGATTCCCGGGACGTCTATGGCTACACCTTC. This sequence encodes CASSIDSRDVYGYTF.

The chain couples TRBV18 to TRBJ1-4, with D perhaps matching TRBD1 (6 bases). From germline, CDR1 is KGHSH and CDR2 LQKENI. The CDR3 runs to 13 residues. V lost 2 bases to trimming and J lost 7 bases, with 8 bases between them. CDR3 region: CASSPVRGEKLFF. The CDR3 DNA follows: TGTGCCAGCTCACCAGTCAGGGGTGAAAAACTGTTTTTT.

The CDR3 nucleotides are TGTGCCACCAGCAGCCGGAAGTTCGGCACAGATACGCAGTATTTT. Translating gives CATSSRKFGTDTQYF. The genes are TRBV15 and TRBJ2-3; D is unresolved. The CDR3 length is 15 residues. V gave up 3 bases and J gave up 1 base, with 11 bases separating them. The germline V gene encodes CDR1 LNHNV and CDR2 YYDKDF (reference sequence).

The rearrangement links TRBV4-1 to TRBJ2-4, with 8 bases aligning to TRBD1. Germline-derived CDR1 and CDR2 are MGHRA and YSYEKL. Trimming at V came to 0 bases and at J to 9 bases, leaving 10 bases not matched to a gene. This CDR3 has 16 residues. DNA of the CDR3: TGCGCCAGCAGCCAAGAAACCCAGGGGGCGTTTGGCATTCAGTACTTC. Amino acids: CASSQETQGAFGIQYF.

This chain links TRBV6-5 with TRBJ1-4, with D tentatively TRBD1 (5 bases). Trimming stripped 0 bases from V and 8 bases from J, with 10 bases between. The CDR3 runs 14 residues. CDR1 and CDR2 (germline): MNHEY, SVGAGI. The CDR3, as DNA: TGTGCCAGCAGTTACTCTCGAGGGGTGGAAAAACTGTTTTTT. Its protein product is CASSYSRGVEKLFF.

The table lists this clone with a few counts. The chain couples TRBV15 to TRBJ1-5, with TRBD1 as a possible D gene (5 bases). Germline-derived CDR1 and CDR2 are LNHNV and YYDKDF (reference sequence). Trimming took 0 bases from V and 4 from J, leaving 10 bases between them. This CDR3 has 15 amino acids. The CDR3 nucleotides read TGTGCCACCAGCAGAGATGGGACTCGGAATCAGCCCCAGCATTTT. This translates into CATSRDGTRNQPQHF.

V gene TRBV7-9 combines with J gene TRBJ2-2; the match to TRBD2 covers 11 bases. CDR3 length: 15 amino acids. V was pared by 5 bases and J by 6 bases, with 5 bases of the junction left unmatched. Per the germline V gene, CDR1 is SEHNR and CDR2 is FQNEAQ (reference sequence). CDR3 DNA: TGTGCCAGCAGCGGTAGCGGGGGGGTTGCCGGGGAGCTGTTTTTT. Translated, it gives CASSGSGGVAGELFF.

This clone appeared a few times. The chain carries TRBV6-6 and TRBJ1-2, with 8 bases matching TRBD1. CDR3 size: 15 residues. Germline CDR1 reads MNHNY; CDR2 reads SVGAGI (reference sequence). After removal of 2 bases from V and 9 bases from J, the junction contained 11 bases not matched to a gene. CDR3 nucleotides: TGTGCCAGCAGTTACGCTTCAGGGGGCGCGAGCCGCTACACCTTC. Protein: CASSYASGGASRYTF.

As to this clone: Germline and junction disagree at one end, which may indicate a read error. Other DNA sequences in this specimen translate into the identical CDR3. This chain joins TRBV5-1 and TRBJ2-5; 11 positions match TRBD2. The CDR3 is made up of 16 amino acids. From germline, CDR1 is SGHRS and CDR2 YFSETQ. The CDR3 is CASSSVAGGPLETQYF. Here the CDR3 DNA reads TGCGCCAGCAGCTCAGTAGCGGGGGGGCCCCTAGAGACCCAATACTTC.

This rearrangement joins TRBV7-2 to TRBJ2-1; TRBD2 matches at 10 bases. The CDR3 is made up of 16 amino acids. V trimming: 4 bases; J trimming: 2 bases; junction bases outside the gene matches: 5. CDR1 is SGHTA, CDR2 FQGNSA, per germline. This CDR3 is CASSSSGGATYNEQFF. The CDR3, as DNA: TGTGCCAGCAGCTCTAGCGGGGGCGCAACCTACAATGAGCAGTTCTTC.

The chain couples TRBV7-2 to TRBJ1-2; a weak D match, TRBD1 (5 bases). Trimming took 2 bases from V and 8 from J, leaving 12 bases between them. Germline V gives CDR1 SGHTA, CDR2 FQGNSA. The CDR3 covers 13 residues. The chain's CDR3 is CASSLSRAEGYTF. As DNA, the CDR3 is TGTGCCAGCAGCTTAAGCAGGGCGGAAGGCTACACCTTC.

In its sample, this clone ranks as medium-sized (0.01 to 0.1%). The V gene is TRBV4-1, the J gene TRBJ1-6, with TRBD1 identical over 8 bases. Trimming took 3 bases from V and 5 from J; bases not matched to a gene: 6. The CDR3 loop spans 16 amino acids. Germline V gives CDR1 MGHRA, CDR2 YSYEKL. The CDR3, as DNA: TGCGCCAGCAGCCAGAAGACAGGGGCCGATAATTCACCCCTCCACTTT. Encoded protein: CASSQKTGADNSPLHF.